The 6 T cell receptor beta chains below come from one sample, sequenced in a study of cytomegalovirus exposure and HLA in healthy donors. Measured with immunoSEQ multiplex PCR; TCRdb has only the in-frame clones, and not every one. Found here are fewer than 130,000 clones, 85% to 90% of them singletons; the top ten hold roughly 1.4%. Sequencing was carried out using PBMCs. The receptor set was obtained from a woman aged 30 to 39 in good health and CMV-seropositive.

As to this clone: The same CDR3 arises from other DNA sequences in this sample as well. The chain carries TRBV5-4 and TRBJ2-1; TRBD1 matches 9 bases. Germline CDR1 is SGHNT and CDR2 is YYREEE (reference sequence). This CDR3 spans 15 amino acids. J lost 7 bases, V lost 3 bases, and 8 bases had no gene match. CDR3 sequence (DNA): TGTGCCAGCAGCTCTGGACAGGGGTCTTATAATGAGCAGTTCTTC. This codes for CASSSGQGSYNEQFF.

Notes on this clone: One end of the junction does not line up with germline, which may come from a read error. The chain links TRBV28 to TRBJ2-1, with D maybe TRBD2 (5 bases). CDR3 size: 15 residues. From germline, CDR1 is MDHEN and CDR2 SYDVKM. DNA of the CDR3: TGTGCCAGCAGTTTATGGTCCGGGAACAATCTCGGATTGATCTTC. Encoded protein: CASSLWSGNNLGLIF.

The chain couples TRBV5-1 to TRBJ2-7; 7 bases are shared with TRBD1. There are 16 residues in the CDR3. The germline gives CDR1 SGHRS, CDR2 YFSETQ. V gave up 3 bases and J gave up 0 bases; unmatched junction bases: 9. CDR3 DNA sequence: TGCGCCAGCAGCTCACACAGGGGCCAGAGCTCCTACGAGCAGTACTTC. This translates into CASSSHRGQSSYEQYF.

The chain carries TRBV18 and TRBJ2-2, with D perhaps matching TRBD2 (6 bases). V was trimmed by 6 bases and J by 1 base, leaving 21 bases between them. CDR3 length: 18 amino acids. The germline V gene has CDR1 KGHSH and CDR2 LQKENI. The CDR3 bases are TGTGCCAGCTCCCCTCAACCCCCGGGACTCTTGAACACCGGGGAGCTGTTTTTT. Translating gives CASSPQPPGLLNTGELFF.

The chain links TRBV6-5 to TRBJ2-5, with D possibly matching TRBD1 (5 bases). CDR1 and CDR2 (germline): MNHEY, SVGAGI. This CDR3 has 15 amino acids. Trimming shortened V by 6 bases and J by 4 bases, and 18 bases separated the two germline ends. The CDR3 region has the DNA TGTGCCAGCAGGTTGACAGAAGTCCCCAGAGAGACCCAGTACTTC. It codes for CASRLTEVPRETQYF.

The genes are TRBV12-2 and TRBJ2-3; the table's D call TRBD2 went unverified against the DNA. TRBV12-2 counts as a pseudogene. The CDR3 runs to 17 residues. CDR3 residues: CASRLGPAGPRTDTQYF. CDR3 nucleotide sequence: TGTGCAAGTCGCTTAGGACCAGCGGGACCTCGCACAGATACGCAGTATTTT.